Listed here are 29 T cell receptor beta chains from one sample, sequenced in a study of low-dose radiotherapy and immunotherapy resistance in tumors. Stated time point: before trial treatment. It was with a constant-region primer and a V-primer adapter that TCRs were amplified over roughly 19 PCR cycles. TCRdb re-derived calls from the reads in MiXCR, one entry per CDR3 protein. The sample includes tens of thousands of distinct CDR3 sequences, approximately 12% of them seen just once. The material was PBMCs, obtained before treatment. All receptors come from a female donor with ovarian cancer.

This clonotype has at least ten counts. This sequence joins TRBV5-1 and TRBJ2-4; perhaps D is TRBD1 or TRBD2 (5 bases each). The CDR3 sequence is 15 residues long. V lost 4 bases to trimming and J lost 6 bases, with 17 bases between them. Per germline, CDR1 SGHRS and CDR2 YFSETQ. The CDR3 bases are TGCGCCAGCAGCCCGGGGACGGCGACGCTAAACATTCAGTACTTC. It specifies CASSPGTATLNIQYF.

This clonotype was recorded many times. V gene TRBV20-1 combines with J gene TRBJ2-1; D is unresolved. This CDR3 has 14 residues. The V end lost 0 bases, the J end lost 3 bases, and 9 bases lay between the germline ends. The germline gives CDR1 DFQATT, CDR2 SNEGSKA (reference sequence). CDR3 in amino acids: CSARDSPSYNEQFF. CDR3 coding DNA: TGCAGTGCTAGAGATAGCCCGAGCTACAATGAGCAGTTCTTC.

This clonotype occurred many times. The V and J genes are TRBV12-3 or TRBV12-4 and TRBJ2-7; possible D gene TRBD2, 7 bases. With 8 bases removed from V and 6 bases from J, the gap between germline ends came to 14 bases. The CDR3 contains 12 residues. The CDR3, as DNA: TGTGCCAGCCTTGGGGGGGGCCGCGAGCAGTACTTC. Translated: CASLGGGREQYF.

This clonotype came up many times. The chain recombines TRBV29-1 with TRBJ2-3, with TRBD2 identical over 7 bases. CDR1 and CDR2 from the germline V gene are SQVTM and ANQGSEA. This CDR3 comprises 13 residues. Trimming removed 4 bases from V and 1 base from J; junction bases left unmatched: 2. CDR3 loop: CSVGGGGTDTQYF. DNA of the CDR3: TGCAGCGTTGGCGGGGGAGGCACAGATACGCAGTATTTT.

The table lists this clonotype with a few counts. This chain connects TRBV23-1 to TRBJ2-7, with 9 positions matching TRBD2. TRBV23-1 is an open reading frame whose function is uncertain. The V and J ends lost 2 bases and 4 bases, in that order; junction bases with no gene match: 15. The CDR3 has 18 residues. This CDR3 is CASSQANRGSGSCYEQYF. Written as DNA, the CDR3 is TGCGCCAGCAGTCAAGCTAACAGGGGTAGCGGGAGTTGTTACGAGCAGTACTTC.

This clonotype appeared many times. The chain has TRBV6-2 or TRBV6-3 and TRBJ2-7; D may be TRBD1 or TRBD2 (5 bases each). V gave up 5 bases and J gave up 4 bases, with 15 bases separating them. The V gene's germline CDR1 is MNHEY and CDR2 SVGEGT. The CDR3 sequence is 14 residues long. The CDR3 DNA reads as TGTGCCAGCAGTGAGGGCGACAGAGCTTACGAGCAGTACTTC. It translates to CASSEGDRAYEQYF.

Notes on this clonotype: This likely came from a read error, as a far larger clone is one base away. The rearrangement joins TRBV20-1 to TRBJ2-7; D is uncertain. Trimming pared 3 bases from V and 7 bases from J, leaving 13 bases between. CDR3 length: 12 residues. Germline values: CDR1 DFQATT, CDR2 SNEGSKA (reference sequence). This CDR3 reads CSARDQWNEQYF. Here the CDR3 DNA reads TGCAGTGCTAGGGATCAGTGGAATGAGCAGTACTTC.

Only one count was recorded for this clonotype. The chain combines TRBV12-3 or TRBV12-4 with TRBJ1-5, with 10 bases lining up with TRBD1. Unmatched junction bases numbered 5, after V lost 8 bases and J lost 7 bases. The CDR3 totals 13 residues. In DNA form, the CDR3 reads TGTGCCAGCCTGGGGGACAGGGGCCAGCCCCAGCATTTT. Translation gives CASLGDRGQPQHF.

This clonotype was recorded at least ten times. The genes are TRBV30 and TRBJ2-7; D call uncertain. CDR1 is GTSNPN and CDR2 is SVGIG in the germline V gene (reference sequence). The ends were cut back, 0 bases at V and 3 bases at J, with 9 bases in the middle. The CDR3 loop spans 13 amino acids. The CDR3 region is CAWSVRLDYEQYF. In DNA, the CDR3 is TGTGCCTGGAGTGTACGCTTGGACTACGAGCAGTACTTC.

This clonotype was detected many times. The chain has TRBV10-3 and TRBJ2-5; D tentatively fits TRBD1 or TRBD2 (5 bases each). The ends were cut back, 8 bases at V and 5 bases at J, with 18 bases in the middle. The CDR3 spans 14 residues. Per germline, CDR1 ENHRY and CDR2 SYGVKD. The CDR3 bases are TGTGCCATCCGAGAGGGACCGTCGGTGGAGACCCAGTACTTC. Its protein product is CAIREGPSVETQYF.

Many counts were recorded for this clonotype. The J gene is TRBJ1-1, the V gene TRBV29-1, with a tentative D call TRBD1 (6 bases). This CDR3 comprises 14 residues. Trimming removed 2 bases from V and 1 base from J, with 11 bases in between. Germline assignment: CDR1 SQVTM and CDR2 ANQGSEA. The CDR3 sequence: CSVENPGANTEAFF. The CDR3 region has the DNA TGCAGCGTTGAAAACCCGGGGGCGAACACTGAAGCTTTCTTT.

The V gene is TRBV28, the J gene TRBJ2-1; D call uncertain. The CDR3 is 17 amino acids. V was shortened by 5 bases and J by 0 bases, with 17 bases between the two germline ends. CDR1 and CDR2 from the germline V gene are MDHEN and SYDVKM. This CDR3 is CASSQRRLASSYNEQFF. The CDR3 nucleotides are TGTGCCAGCAGTCAAAGACGTCTGGCCAGCTCCTACAATGAGCAGTTCTTC.

This clonotype was picked up many times. This sequence joins TRBV20-1 and TRBJ1-5, with TRBD1 matching over 7 bases. Trimming took 5 bases from V and 2 from J; bases not matched to a gene: 6. The CDR3 totals 14 residues. Per germline, CDR1 DFQATT and CDR2 SNEGSKA (reference sequence). CDR3 coding DNA: TGCAGTGCTCGCCAGGGGGGCGGCAATCAGCCCCAGCATTTT. It is translated as CSARQGGGNQPQHF.

This clonotype was recorded many times. The chain has TRBV3-1 and TRBJ1-1; D ambiguous. CDR1 and CDR2 (germline): LGHDT, YNNKEL (reference sequence). V was clipped by 5 bases and J by 1 base, with 5 bases between them. This CDR3 is built from 12 residues. CDR3 in amino acids: CASSNGNTEAFF. CDR3 in DNA: TGTGCCAGCAGCAACGGGAACACTGAAGCTTTCTTT.

This clonotype was counted many times. J is TRBJ2-1 and V is TRBV18; TRBD2 matches 11 bases. CDR1 and CDR2 (germline): KGHSH, LQKENI. There are 17 residues in the CDR3. V trimming: 6 bases; J trimming: 5 bases; junction bases outside the gene matches: 12. The CDR3 loop is CASSPDTGTSGHNEQFF. The CDR3 DNA follows: TGTGCCAGCTCGCCAGACACCGGGACTAGCGGTCACAATGAGCAGTTCTTC.

The table lists this clonotype with a few counts. A single base separates this from a much larger clone, so it may be a read error. The chain has TRBV3-1 and TRBJ1-1; TRBD1 might be the D (5 bases). Germline values: CDR1 LGHDT, CDR2 YNNKEL (reference sequence). This CDR3 has 12 residues. The DNA of the CDR3 is TGTGCCAGCAGTGGCCTAGGGACTGAATCTTTCTTT. Residues: CASSGLGTESFF.

This clonotype is a singleton in its sample. This chain joins TRBV21-1 and TRBJ2-6; no DNA check was done on the table's D call, TRBD1. TRBV21-1 is annotated as a pseudogene. The CDR3 contains 18 residues. CDR3 in amino acids: CASSSESDRGAGANVLTF. CDR3 DNA: TGTGCCAGCAGCAGTGAGTCGGACAGGGGTGCTGGGGCCAACGTCCTGACTTTC.

This clonotype has ten or more counts. The chain uses TRBV7-9 and TRBJ1-2; the match to TRBD1 covers 12 bases. The CDR3 consists of 16 residues. Germline V gives CDR1 SEHNR, CDR2 FQNEAQ (reference sequence). V trimming: 4 bases; J trimming: 7 bases; junction bases outside the gene matches: 10. In nucleotides, the CDR3 is TGTGCCAGCAGCTCCCCGGGACAGGGGGCGATTGGTGGCTACACCTTC. Translating it yields CASSSPGQGAIGGYTF.

This clonotype was observed at least ten times. The V gene is TRBV10-3, the J gene TRBJ2-3; D remains unclear. Germline V gene lookup returns CDR1 ENHRY and CDR2 SYGVKD. The germline V and J ends were trimmed by 4 bases and 2 bases, with 10 bases remaining between them. This CDR3 comprises 14 residues. This chain's CDR3 is CAISGVPLTDTQYF. The CDR3 DNA reads as TGTGCCATCAGTGGGGTCCCACTCACAGATACGCAGTATTTT.

This clonotype came up many times. V gene TRBV28 combines with J gene TRBJ1-5, with D possibly TRBD1 on 5 matching bases. CDR3 length equals 15 residues. In germline, CDR1 is MDHEN, CDR2 SYDVKM. V was cut by 4 bases and J by 1 base, with 11 bases left in between. DNA of the CDR3: TGTGCCAGCAGTTGGTCAGGGATAAGCAATCAGCCCCAGCATTTT. Amino acid sequence: CASSWSGISNQPQHF.

This clonotype appeared a few times. V and J are TRBV3-1 and TRBJ1-5; D call uncertain. The CDR3 is 13 residues long. CDR1 and CDR2 (germline): LGHDT, YNNKEL (reference sequence). V was cut by 4 bases and J by 9 bases, with 13 bases left in between. In DNA form, the CDR3 reads TGTGCCAGCAGCCCCGGAGGCCCAAGGCCCCAGCATTTT. This encodes CASSPGGPRPQHF.

This clonotype was seen ten or more times. The chain links TRBV20-1 to TRBJ1-5; D gene ambiguous. With 0 bases removed from V and 3 bases from J, the gap between germline ends came to 6 bases. Germline V CDR1 and CDR2: DFQATT, SNEGSKA (reference sequence). The CDR3 spans 13 residues. CDR3 nucleotide sequence: TGCAGTGCTAGAGATCTGCTCAATCAGCCCCAGCATTTT. Its translation: CSARDLLNQPQHF.

This clonotype was counted ten times or more. The chain couples TRBV6-5 to TRBJ1-5, with no clear D. The V and J ends lost 5 bases and 1 base respectively, with 9 bases between them. CDR1 is MNHEY and CDR2 is SVGAGI in the germline V gene. CDR3 length: 14 amino acids. The CDR3 reads CASSARRSNQPQHF. CDR3 bases: TGTGCCAGCAGTGCTCGGCGCAGCAATCAGCCCCAGCATTTT.

This clonotype was detected many times. V gene TRBV28 combines with J gene TRBJ1-2; 7 bases map to TRBD1. The ends lost 4 bases at V and 8 bases at J; junction bases unmatched: 16. Germline loops: CDR1 MDHEN, CDR2 SYDVKM. The CDR3 is 16 amino acids. The CDR3 nucleotides are TGTGCCAGCAGTTCTCCGGCCGACAGGGCTGCTTCGGGCTACACCTTC. Its translation: CASSSPADRAASGYTF.

This clonotype was detected ten times or more. The chain is built from TRBV10-2 and TRBJ2-7, with 8 bases fitting TRBD1. J lost 1 base, V lost 8 bases, and 1 base had no gene match. From germline, CDR1 is WSHSY and CDR2 SAAADI. The CDR3 sequence is 12 residues long. CDR3: CASRQGSYEQYF. DNA for the CDR3: TGCGCCAGCCGACAGGGGTCCTACGAGCAGTACTTC.

This clonotype has ten or more counts. CDR3 DNA sequence: TGCGCCAGCAGCCCGGGGACAAAGCAAGAGACCCAGTACTTC. This encodes CASSPGTKQETQYF. The chain recombines TRBV5-1 with TRBJ2-5; D is perhaps TRBD1 (6 bases). The CDR3 loop spans 14 amino acids. Trimming stripped 4 bases from V and 2 bases from J, with 12 bases between. CDR1 and CDR2 (germline): SGHRS, YFSETQ.

The genes are TRBV27 and TRBJ2-7, with 8 bases matching TRBD1. The CDR3 runs 15 residues. Germline trimming cut 5 bases from V and 5 bases from J; bases unmatched to any gene: 11. Germline values: CDR1 MNHEY, CDR2 SMNVEV (reference sequence). In DNA form, the CDR3 reads TGTGCCAGCAGTCCGGACAGGGAGAGGCACCACGAGCAGTACTTC. Protein product: CASSPDRERHHEQYF.

This clonotype appeared many times. The V call is TRBV12-3 or TRBV12-4, the J call TRBJ1-6; 7 nucleotides agree with TRBD1. The CDR3 is made up of 14 amino acids. J was trimmed by 7 bases and V by 7 bases; bases with no gene match: 7. The CDR3 coding sequence is TGTGCCAGCAATACGGACAGGTCCAATTCACCCCTCCACTTT. Protein sequence: CASNTDRSNSPLHF.

V usage is TRBV27 and J usage is TRBJ2-7, with D possibly matching TRBD2 (6 bases). Germline CDR1 reads MNHEY; CDR2 reads SMNVEV (reference sequence). This CDR3 has 13 amino acids. With 7 bases removed from V and 12 bases from J, the gap between germline ends came to 22 bases. The CDR3 DNA reads as TGTGCCAGCACCCAGGACATAAGACTAGGTCTGTACTTC. It encodes CASTQDIRLGLYF.